Below are 15 T cell receptor beta chains sequenced from a single sample in a study of shared clonotypes between healthy human individuals. Positive CCR7 selection of CD45RO-negative cells yielded the naive CD8 cells, and terminally differentiated effector memory CD45RA+ cells were excluded. Profiled with immunoSEQ multiplex PCR; TCRdb holds only in-frame clones, not every one. The table includes about 680,000 clones, 90% to 95% detected once. Sequencing used naive CD8+ T cells sorted from blood. The receptors originated from a man aged 30-40 years in good health.

The chain recombines TRBV19 with TRBJ2-1, with no clear D. The V gene's germline CDR1 is LNHDA and CDR2 SQIVND (reference sequence). Trimming removed 3 bases at V and 4 bases at J, with 16 bases between. The CDR3 length is 16 residues. CDR3 amino acids: CASSMSRPIPYNEQFF. In DNA, the CDR3 is TGTGCCAGTAGTATGTCCCGACCGATACCTTACAATGAGCAGTTCTTC.

The rearrangement uses TRBV2 and TRBJ2-3; no definite D call. Trimming stripped 1 base from V and 2 bases from J, with 7 bases between. Germline V gives CDR1 SNHLY, CDR2 FYNNEI. The CDR3 is made up of 14 amino acids. CDR3 loop: CASSEGTTTDTQYF. CDR3 bases: TGTGCCAGCAGTGAAGGGACCACCACAGATACGCAGTATTTT.

The chain combines TRBV4-3 with TRBJ1-1; possible D gene TRBD1, 5 bases. CDR3 length equals 14 residues. Germline CDR1 reads LGHNA; CDR2 reads YSLEER. Trimming left V 1 base short and J 5 bases short, with 11 bases between. The CDR3 here is CASSQGRGATEAFF. The CDR3 nucleotides read TGCGCCAGCAGCCAAGGTCGAGGGGCGACTGAAGCTTTCTTT.

The chain couples TRBV11-2 to TRBJ2-7; no clear D gene. The CDR3 length is 12 residues. CDR1 and CDR2 from the germline V gene are SGHAT and FQNNGV. V was pared by 1 base and J by 7 bases, with 8 bases between. The CDR3 here is CASSLVAQEQYF. Written as DNA, the CDR3 is TGTGCCAGCAGCTTAGTGGCTCAGGAGCAGTACTTC.

V gene TRBV2 combines with J gene TRBJ1-1; possibly TRBD1 for D (6 bases). V lost 6 bases and J 11 bases, leaving 13 bases between the germline ends. This CDR3 contains 11 residues. From germline, CDR1 is SNHLY and CDR2 FYNNEI. CDR3 loop: CASRGGLMAFF. The CDR3, as DNA: TGTGCCAGCAGAGGGGGGCTGATGGCTTTCTTT.

The gene calls are TRBV4-1 and TRBJ1-1; TRBD1 might be the D (6 bases). The CDR3 loop spans 19 amino acids. V lost 0 bases, J lost 3 bases, and 23 bases lay in between. From germline, CDR1 is MGHRA and CDR2 YSYEKL. As DNA, the CDR3 is TGCGCCAGCAGCCAAGATCAGGATAGGATGCCAGGGGCGGACACTGAAGCTTTCTTT. Translated: CASSQDQDRMPGADTEAFF.

The rearrangement links TRBV4-1 to TRBJ1-4; D unresolved. This CDR3 region has 15 residues. V lost 3 bases and J lost 5, with 13 bases in between. Germline V gene sequence: CDR1 MGHRA, CDR2 YSYEKL. CDR3 DNA sequence: TGCGCCAGCAGCCACCCCACCGAGGGAAATGAAAAACTGTTTTTT. The encoded protein is CASSHPTEGNEKLFF.

CDR3 sequence reads: CATETGGRYNEQFF. The CDR3 region has the DNA TGTGCCACAGAAACGGGAGGGCGGTACAATGAGCAGTTCTTC. J is TRBJ2-1 and V is TRBV7-8, with 8 positions matching TRBD2. Germline V CDR1 and CDR2: SGHVS, FQNEAQ. V lost 10 bases, J lost 4 bases, and 9 bases stayed unmatched. The CDR3 runs 14 residues.

As regards this clone: In the same sample, other DNA sequences code for this CDR3. V usage is TRBV28 and J usage is TRBJ2-2; D is ambiguous. Trimming left V 6 bases short and J 1 base short, with 9 bases between. CDR3 length equals 14 residues. The V gene's germline CDR1 is MDHEN and CDR2 SYDVKM. The CDR3 protein is CASSFRLNTGELFF. The CDR3 DNA sequence: TGTGCCAGCAGCTTCAGATTGAACACCGGGGAGCTGTTTTTT.

The gene calls are TRBV7-3 and TRBJ2-2; 10 bases map to TRBD1. The trim removed 1 base at V and 4 bases at J, leaving 3 bases unmatched. The CDR3 is 16 residues long. CDR1 and CDR2 from the germline V gene are SGHTA and FQGTGA. CDR3 sequence: CASSLIGTGATGELFF. CDR3 DNA: TGTGCCAGCAGCTTAATCGGGACAGGGGCCACCGGGGAGCTGTTTTTT.

This chain joins TRBV5-6 and TRBJ2-2, with 9 bases identical to TRBD1. Germline V gives CDR1 SGHDT, CDR2 YYEEEE. V shed 0 bases, J shed 7 bases, and the junction held 7 bases outside the gene matches. The CDR3 is 16 residues long. CDR3 nucleotides: TGTGCCAGCAGCTTGGAACTACAGGGGGCAGGCGGGGAGCTGTTTTTT. Amino acid sequence: CASSLELQGAGGELFF.

The genes are TRBV28 and TRBJ1-1; D not resolved. Trimming took 6 bases from V and 6 from J, leaving 11 bases between them. The germline V gene has CDR1 MDHEN and CDR2 SYDVKM. The CDR3 has 12 amino acids. CDR3 loop: CASSLLSAEAFF. CDR3 nucleotide sequence: TGTGCCAGCAGCTTGCTTTCCGCTGAAGCTTTCTTT.

For this clone: Other DNA sequences from this sample encode an identical CDR3 as well. The chain combines TRBV5-1 with TRBJ2-1; D gene unclear. The CDR3 extends over 16 amino acids. Germline lookup yields CDR1 SGHRS and CDR2 YFSETQ. V lost 0 bases and J lost 0, with 10 bases in between. CDR3 protein: CASSLVGPSSYNEQFF. The CDR3 DNA follows: TGCGCCAGCAGCTTGGTAGGGCCTAGCTCCTACAATGAGCAGTTCTTC.

This chain connects TRBV27 to TRBJ1-5; the D is unclear. CDR3 length equals 13 residues. Trimming stripped 2 bases from V and 7 bases from J, with 9 bases between. CDR1 MNHEY and CDR2 SMNVEV come from the germline V gene (reference sequence). CDR3 sequence reads: CASSLKFSQPQHF. For the CDR3, the DNA is TGTGCCAGCAGTTTAAAGTTCAGCCAGCCCCAGCATTTT.

The V and J genes are TRBV7-9 and TRBJ1-2; D gene unclear. CDR3 length equals 15 residues. Trimming pared 3 bases from V and 0 bases from J, leaving 11 bases between. Germline-derived CDR1 and CDR2 are SEHNR and FQNEAQ (reference sequence). CDR3 sequence: CASSFYSLTNYGYTF. The CDR3 coding sequence is TGTGCCAGCAGCTTCTACAGCTTAACTAACTATGGCTACACCTTC.